This T cell receptor (beta chain) was sequenced during a study of T cells after yellow fever vaccination. Study details: Libraries from low-cell-number fractions were prepared with the SMART-Seq v4 Ultra Low Input RNA kit.

This CDR3 comprises 11 residues. CDR1 is SGHDT and CDR2 is YYEEEE in the germline V gene. Deletions cut 2 bases from V and 8 bases from J, with 5 bases between. The sample holds many counts of this clonotype. Its specificity is unknown. Study results and limitations: Booster sampling recovered most clones from primary vaccination (about 97% CD4, just over 85% CD8). On re-exposure, the response was weaker but peaked faster, at day 5 versus 15.

TCRdb redid the calling of the 5' RACE reads with MiXCR, one entry per CDR3 protein. The sample includes 350,000 to 450,000 distinct CDR3 sequences, about 6% seen only once; the top ten take around 16%. This sequence joins TRBV5-6 and TRBJ2-1; no clear D. The receptor's source is a young man who received the YFV17D yellow fever vaccine. The sequencing here drew on PBMCs, taken 5 days after the yellow fever booster vaccination. The CDR3 coding sequence is TGTGCCAGCAGCTTCGTCGATGAGCAGTTCTTC. Its protein is CASSFVDEQFF.